This T cell receptor (delta chain) was captured in a study of gamma-delta T cells after stem cell transplantation (dated by TCRdb to 2015 to 2016). The method was RT-PCR. For sequencing, an Illumina MiSeq was employed. Clonotypes were called again by TCRdb from the public reads via CATT, and duplicate nucleotide sequences were then merged into one entry. This sample is represented by over a thousand delta-chain clones; more than 30% of them were singletons. Of the sample, more than 35% is held by the ten largest clones. The CDR3 contains 13 residues, cysteine and phenylalanine counted. Here the CDR3 DNA is all that survives: 39 bases in frame from base 1. V is clipped by 5 bases and J by 3 bases, and the sequence between their germline boundaries is 16 bases long. The germline V gene (reference sequence) supplies CDR1 TVYSNPD and CDR2 GDNSRS. This clone was seen a handful of times. The antigen this receptor binds is unknown. No base quality information exists; no much larger clone differs at one position.

The source material was gamma-delta T cells. The rearranged chain carries TRDV3 and TRDJ1, with a weak D call of TRDD3 (6 bases match). The receptor was isolated from a human donor. It is not recorded whose cells these are; they may come from a transplant donor. The sequence in DNA is TGTGCCCTTGGGAGTGGGGGGTCCGATAAACTCATCTTT. Translated, this is CALGSGGSDKLIF. Full variable domain (CDR3 extended with the reference TRDV3 and TRDJ1 proteins): CDKVTQSSPDQTVASGSEVVLLCTYDTVYSNPDLFWYRIRPDYSFQFVFYGDNSRSEGADFTQGRFSVKHILTQKAFHLVISPVRTEDSATYYCALGSGGSDKLIFGKGTRVTVEP.